The 18 T cell receptor beta chains below were found in one sample sequenced in a study of human T cells and chemical hapten exposure. TCRdb used MiXCR to reprocess the RACE reads, holding one entry per CDR3 protein. The top ten hold approximately 2.2% of the sample, which has roughly 260,000 distinct CDR3 sequences, about 8.6% seen once. Time point here: pre-sensitization, week 0. Stated treatment: therapeutic diphenylcyclopropenone sensitization with weekly scalp DPC. The starting material was whole blood, obtained in connection with sensitization to the hapten diphenylcyclopropenone (DPC). All receptors derive from a woman aged 40-49 years with alopecia areata. Some clones in this sample may be carry-over from other donors' samples.

This clonotype was counted a few times. This chain connects TRBV6-5 to TRBJ2-6, with D unresolved. The V end was cut by 1 base, the J end by 4 bases, with 11 bases between. The CDR3 has 16 amino acids. Germline assignment: CDR1 MNHEY and CDR2 SVGAGI. The DNA of the CDR3 is TGTGCCAGCAGTTACTGGATCGGGTCCGGGGCCAACGTCCTGACTTTC. This encodes CASSYWIGSGANVLTF.

Concerning this clonotype itself: An end of the junction does not agree with germline; a read error may underlie this. This rearrangement joins TRBV10-3 to TRBJ2-2; D perhaps matches TRBD2 (5 bases). Germline values: CDR1 ENHRY, CDR2 SYGVKD. There are 14 residues in the CDR3. DNA for the CDR3: TGTGCCCTCTCCCGACAAGCGAACACCGGGGAGCTGTATTTT. It encodes CALSRQANTGELYF.

This clonotype was recorded a few times. The chain joins TRBV5-5 to TRBJ2-1, with 10 nucleotides matching TRBD2. This CDR3 spans 16 amino acids. V lost 1 base, J lost 4 bases, and 5 bases stayed unmatched. From germline, CDR1 is SGHKS and CDR2 YYEKEE (reference sequence). The CDR3 protein is CASSLRLAGAYNEQFF. The CDR3 bases are TGTGCCAGCAGCTTGCGGCTAGCGGGAGCATACAATGAGCAGTTCTTC.

This clonotype was observed many times. This sequence joins TRBV4-1 and TRBJ1-2; the D gene is possibly TRBD1 (6 bases). The CDR3 length is 14 residues. Between the trimmed V and J ends, which lost 1 base and 8 bases, there was a span of 14 bases. Germline loops: CDR1 MGHRA, CDR2 YSYEKL. CDR3 in amino acids: CASSQGQDGRGYTF. The DNA for the CDR3 is TGCGCCAGCAGCCAAGGACAGGACGGCAGAGGCTACACCTTC.

This clonotype was recorded many times. This chain uses TRBV20-1 with TRBJ1-2, with D possibly TRBD1 on 6 matching bases. Germline V lookup: CDR1 DFQATT, CDR2 SNEGSKA (reference sequence). V was clipped by 0 bases and J by 4 bases, with 18 bases between them. The CDR3 spans 16 residues. CDR3 residues: CSARDPSSGQIYGYTF. DNA of the CDR3: TGCAGTGCTAGAGATCCGAGTAGCGGACAGATCTATGGCTACACCTTC.

At least ten counts were recorded for this clonotype. The chain joins TRBV20-1 to TRBJ1-5, with 7 bases fitting TRBD1. Germline V gene data show CDR1 as DFQATT and CDR2 as SNEGSKA (reference sequence). V was pared by 7 bases and J by 4 bases, with 7 bases of the junction left unmatched. The CDR3 runs to 13 residues. CDR3: CSVIQQGNQPQHF. The DNA of the CDR3 is TGCAGTGTGATACAACAGGGGAATCAGCCCCAGCATTTT.

Many counts were recorded for this clonotype. The CDR3 loop reads CASSFDSNQPQHF. DNA of the CDR3: TGTGCCAGCAGTTTCGATAGCAATCAGCCCCAGCATTTT. The J gene is TRBJ1-5, the V gene TRBV6-5, with D hard to call. Per the germline V gene, CDR1 is MNHEY and CDR2 is SVGAGI. V lost 4 bases and J 0 bases, leaving 4 bases between the germline ends. The CDR3 sequence is 13 residues long.

This clonotype was counted between two and nine times. The chain has TRBV27 and TRBJ2-2; 8 nucleotides line up with TRBD1. V lost 5 bases to trimming and J lost 0 bases; unmatched junction nucleotides: 5. The CDR3 totals 16 residues. Germline CDR1 is MNHEY and CDR2 is SMNVEV (reference sequence). The chain's CDR3 is CASSLRTGTNTGELFF. CDR3 DNA sequence: TGTGCCAGCAGTCTCCGGACAGGGACGAACACCGGGGAGCTGTTTTTT.

The V call is TRBV29-1, the J call TRBJ2-3, with TRBD2 as a possible D gene (6 bases). The CDR3 covers 13 residues. Trimming pared 6 bases from V and 1 base from J, leaving 11 bases between. Germline CDR1 and CDR2: SQVTM and ANQGSEA. The CDR3 region has the DNA TGCAGCGTACCGGGACTGCGCACAGATACGCAGTATTTT. Translation: CSVPGLRTDTQYF.

This clonotype was counted only a few times. This chain joins TRBV6-2 or TRBV6-3 and TRBJ2-7; 9 nucleotides match TRBD1. Germline CDR1 reads MNHEY; CDR2 reads SVGEGT. V dropped 3 bases and J dropped 5; count of bases not matched to a gene: 5. The CDR3 has 14 amino acids. The CDR3 is CASSYVRQGDEQYF. DNA of the CDR3: TGTGCCAGCAGTTATGTGCGACAGGGGGACGAGCAGTACTTC.

The sample holds a few counts of this clonotype. The V gene is TRBV29-1, the J gene TRBJ2-1; tentative D call: TRBD2 (6 bases). The CDR3 consists of 16 residues. Germline V gene data show CDR1 as SQVTM and CDR2 as ANQGSEA. Trimming removed 0 bases at V and 2 bases at J, with 14 bases between. The CDR3 sequence: CSVEDDGDLPYNEQFF. DNA for the CDR3: TGCAGCGTTGAAGATGACGGGGACTTGCCCTACAATGAGCAGTTCTTC.

This clonotype was counted many times. J is TRBJ2-5 and V is TRBV6-5, with a tentative D call TRBD2 (6 bases). From germline, CDR1 is MNHEY and CDR2 SVGAGI. The CDR3 is 15 amino acids. Trimming removed 0 bases from V and 2 bases from J, with 10 bases in between. CDR3 bases: TGTGCCAGCAGTTACTCGTGGGGGACTCAAGAGACCCAGTACTTC. Its translation: CASSYSWGTQETQYF.

The gene calls are TRBV4-2 and TRBJ1-2; D might be TRBD1 (6 bases). Germline CDR1 LGHNA, CDR2 YNFKEQ. Trimming removed 3 bases at V and 4 bases at J, with 21 bases between. The CDR3 consists of 17 residues. This chain's CDR3 is CASSQTGGLQGSYGYTF. The CDR3 DNA is TGTGCCAGCAGCCAGACGGGGGGCTTACAGGGCAGCTATGGCTACACCTTC.

This chain joins TRBV12-3 or TRBV12-4 and TRBJ1-2; 9 bases are a match to TRBD1. J gave up 8 bases and V 6 bases, and 7 bases lay outside the gene matches. CDR3 length: 13 residues. Here the CDR3 reads CASSWTGVGGYTF. The CDR3 DNA is TGTGCCAGCAGCTGGACAGGGGTGGGCGGCTACACCTTC.

This clonotype has ten or more counts. The V gene is TRBV28, the J gene TRBJ2-3; no definite D call. Germline V gives CDR1 MDHEN, CDR2 SYDVKM. This CDR3 comprises 14 residues. V was trimmed by 4 bases and J by 4 bases, leaving 12 bases between them. This chain's CDR3 is CASSSPLGADTQYF. The CDR3 DNA reads as TGTGCCAGCAGTTCCCCCCTCGGAGCAGATACGCAGTATTTT.

This clonotype has just one count. V usage is TRBV5-5 and J usage is TRBJ2-7, with 10 bases that match TRBD1. Germline CDR1 is SGHKS and CDR2 is YYEKEE (reference sequence). The CDR3 sequence is 14 residues long. J lost 3 bases, V lost 5 bases, and 5 bases had no gene match. CDR3 amino acids: CASSIRDRGYEQYF. The CDR3, as DNA: TGTGCCAGCAGTATCCGGGACAGGGGCTACGAGCAGTACTTC.

This clonotype was detected only a few times. J is TRBJ1-2 and V is TRBV4-2; 9 positions agree with TRBD1. This CDR3 comprises 16 residues. J gave up 8 bases and V 0 bases, and 10 bases lay outside the gene matches. CDR1 LGHNA and CDR2 YNFKEQ come from the germline V gene. The CDR3 sequence: CASSQDLGQGLLGYTF. The DNA for the CDR3 is TGTGCCAGCAGCCAAGATTTGGGACAGGGACTATTGGGCTACACCTTC.

J is TRBJ2-1 and V is TRBV11-2; D unresolved. This CDR3 region has 13 residues. The V end was cut by 5 bases, the J end by 7 bases, with 12 bases between. CDR1 SGHAT and CDR2 FQNNGV come from the germline V gene. The CDR3 reads CASSTDLRNEQFF. The CDR3 DNA is TGTGCCAGCAGCACTGATCTAAGAAATGAGCAGTTCTTC.